Following are 28 T cell receptor beta chains from one sample sequenced in a study of PD-L1 blockade in urothelial cancer. Profiled with immunoSEQ multiplex PCR; TCRdb holds only in-frame clones, not every one. Of about 80,000 clones in the sample, about nine tenths were seen once. The input for sequencing was PBMCs, taken around atezolizumab (anti-PD-L1) treatment. All receptors come from a woman aged 70-85 years with urothelial cancer.

The J gene is TRBJ2-2, the V gene TRBV5-1; TRBD2 might be the D (6 bases). The germline V gene encodes CDR1 SGHRS and CDR2 YFSETQ. The CDR3 runs 16 residues. Trimming left V 6 bases short and J 0 bases short, with 15 bases between. The CDR3 loop reads CASNLRPGANTGELFF. The CDR3 nucleotides read TGCGCCAGCAACCTAAGGCCGGGAGCGAACACCGGGGAGCTGTTTTTT.

The chain employs TRBV6-6 and TRBJ1-3; possibly TRBD1 for D (5 bases). CDR1 and CDR2 (germline): MNHNY, SVGAGI (reference sequence). The CDR3 runs to 16 residues. Trimming cost V 5 bases and J 3 bases, with 17 bases left between them. The CDR3 reads CASSRLGGTDGNTIYF. In DNA, the CDR3 is TGTGCCAGCAGTCGGCTCGGGGGAACGGATGGAAACACCATATATTTT.

This clone was picked up a small number of times. This chain joins TRBV5-1 and TRBJ1-2, with TRBD1 identical over 7 bases. Germline V gene lookup returns CDR1 SGHRS and CDR2 YFSETQ. The CDR3 extends over 15 amino acids. Trimming took 4 bases from V and 6 from J; bases not matched to a gene: 12. Here the CDR3 reads CASSPQTGRADGYTF. CDR3 nucleotides: TGCGCCAGCAGCCCACAGACAGGGCGGGCGGATGGCTACACCTTC.

This clone was detected once. The CDR3 reads CASSPRQGNYGYTF. The CDR3 DNA is TGTGCCAGCAGTCCTCGACAGGGGAACTATGGCTACACCTTC. The chain couples TRBV2 to TRBJ1-2; 8 bases agree with TRBD1. Germline-derived CDR1 and CDR2 are SNHLY and FYNNEI. The CDR3 length is 14 residues. The J segment lost 2 bases and the V segment lost 5 bases, leaving 4 bases of the junction unmatched.

CDR3 sequence: CAISEGLAVTYEQYF. CDR3 bases: TGTGCCATCAGTGAGGGACTAGCGGTAACCTACGAGCAGTACTTC. V and J are TRBV10-3 and TRBJ2-7; 10 bases are shared with TRBD2. Trimming at V came to 2 bases and at J to 2 bases, leaving 3 bases not matched to a gene. The CDR3 has 15 residues. Germline-derived CDR1 and CDR2 are ENHRY and SYGVKD.

This clone was counted a single time. V gene TRBV7-6 combines with J gene TRBJ2-3; 11 bases line up with TRBD2. Germline CDR1 and CDR2: SGHVS and FNYEAQ. V gave up 5 bases and J gave up 6 bases; unmatched junction bases: 7. The CDR3 is 15 residues long. CDR3 sequence (DNA): TGTGCCAGCAGCCCTAGCGGGGGGATGCAGGATACGCAGTATTTT. Residues: CASSPSGGMQDTQYF.

This chain connects TRBV18 to TRBJ1-4; TRBD1 matches at 9 bases. Losses at the gene ends were 4 bases for V and 8 bases for J; bases not matched to a gene: 8. This CDR3 comprises 15 residues. Germline values: CDR1 KGHSH, CDR2 LQKENI. The CDR3 region is CASSRTGVMMEKLFF. The CDR3 coding sequence is TGTGCCAGCTCACGGACAGGGGTTATGATGGAAAAACTGTTTTTT.

This clone was observed a single time. The chain carries TRBV5-1 and TRBJ2-2, with D perhaps TRBD2 (6 bases). V shed 10 bases and J shed 4 bases, with 17 bases lying between them. Looked up from germline, CDR1 is SGHRS and CDR2 is YFSETQ. CDR3 size: 14 residues. CDR3 sequence (DNA): TGCGCCGGAAGCGGGTCTCCAGGCACCGGGGAGCTGTTTTTT. Its translation: CAGSGSPGTGELFF.

The chain is built from TRBV19 and TRBJ1-5; TRBD1 aligns across 7 bases. The V gene's germline CDR1 is LNHDA and CDR2 SQIVND (reference sequence). The CDR3 spans 13 residues. V was clipped by 6 bases and J by 1 base; unmatched bases: 0. CDR3 in amino acids: CASRGQSNQPQHF. Written as DNA, the CDR3 is TGTGCCAGTAGGGGACAGAGCAATCAGCCCCAGCATTTT.

The V gene is TRBV30, the J gene TRBJ1-3, with TRBD1 as a possible D gene (6 bases). This CDR3 is built from 14 residues. The V gene lost 2 bases and the J gene lost 7 bases, with 15 bases spanning the gap. From germline, CDR1 is GTSNPN and CDR2 SVGIG (reference sequence). CDR3 DNA sequence: TGTGCCTGGAGTACTGGAACAGGGTTGAACACCATATATTTT. Residues: CAWSTGTGLNTIYF.

This clone appeared a single time. The genes are TRBV19 and TRBJ2-1; 10 bases align to TRBD2. V lost 7 bases and J lost 5; bases outside the gene matches: 5. In germline, CDR1 is LNHDA, CDR2 SQIVND (reference sequence). The CDR3 loop spans 14 amino acids. CDR3 nucleotides: TGTGCCAGTAAACGAGCGGGGGGGAACAATGAGCAGTTCTTC. Translated, it gives CASKRAGGNNEQFF.

The genes are TRBV4-1 and TRBJ2-7; 7 bases are a match to TRBD1. The junction had 10 bases not matched to a gene; V was cut back by 4 bases and J by 1 base. The CDR3 has 16 amino acids. Germline V gene lookup returns CDR1 MGHRA and CDR2 YSYEKL. The CDR3 nucleotides read TGCGCCAGCAGCCCCCGGGACAGTTTTCCTTCCTACGAGCAGTACTTC. This gives the protein CASSPRDSFPSYEQYF.

CDR3 sequence (DNA): TGCGCCAGCAGCTGGGGGACAGGGGGCACTGAAGCTTTCTTT. Translating gives CASSWGTGGTEAFF. The chain is built from TRBV5-1 and TRBJ1-1, with 11 bases aligning to TRBD1. The J segment lost 4 bases and the V segment lost 3 bases, leaving 2 bases of the junction unmatched. The CDR3 spans 14 residues. CDR1 is SGHRS and CDR2 is YFSETQ in the germline V gene.

The chain has TRBV18 and TRBJ2-1; 7 positions agree with TRBD2. CDR1 KGHSH and CDR2 LQKENI come from the germline V gene. The CDR3 runs 12 residues. V dropped 8 bases and J dropped 3; count of bases not matched to a gene: 1. The CDR3 loop reads CASRGVYNEQFF. For the CDR3, the DNA is TGTGCCAGCCGGGGGGTCTACAATGAGCAGTTCTTC. The whole variable domain, remainder taken from reference TRBV18 and TRBJ2-1, is NAGVMQNPRHLVRRRGQEARLRCSPMKGHSHVYWYRQLPEEGLKFMVYLQKENIIDESGMPKERFSAEFPKEGPSILRIQQVVRGDSAAYFCASRGVYNEQFFGPGTRLTVL.

This clone was seen only once. This chain links TRBV7-8 with TRBJ2-7; D is perhaps TRBD1 (6 bases). CDR3 length: 15 amino acids. V was clipped by 1 base and J by 3 bases, with 13 bases between them. The germline gives CDR1 SGHVS, CDR2 FQNEAQ. In DNA, the CDR3 is TGTGCCAGCAGCTTAGATGTTGCAGGGGACTACGAGCAGTACTTC. Its protein product is CASSLDVAGDYEQYF.

The CDR3 sequence: CASSLLGTSGISSYEQYF. The CDR3 region has the DNA TGTGCCAGCAGCTTGTTAGGGACTAGCGGGATCTCCTCCTACGAGCAGTACTTC. This chain joins TRBV5-6 and TRBJ2-7, with 13 bases aligning to TRBD2. The V gene's germline CDR1 is SGHDT and CDR2 YYEEEE. This CDR3 contains 18 residues. After removal of 1 base from V and 0 bases from J, the junction contained 7 bases not matched to a gene.

V and J are TRBV4-2 and TRBJ2-7; 8 bases line up with TRBD1. CDR1 and CDR2 from the germline V gene are LGHNA and YNFKEQ. The CDR3 consists of 18 residues. V dropped 1 base and J dropped 1; count of bases not matched to a gene: 12. The CDR3 protein is CASSQGSGTGVISYEQYF. The CDR3 DNA follows: TGTGCCAGCAGCCAAGGATCCGGGACAGGCGTAATTTCCTACGAGCAGTACTTC.

This rearrangement joins TRBV30 to TRBJ1-6, with D maybe TRBD1 (6 bases). The length of the CDR3 is 12 residues. Trimming took off 5 bases at V and 8 bases at J, with 10 bases between the two ends. The germline CDR1 and CDR2 sequences are GTSNPN and SVGIG (reference sequence). The CDR3 protein is CAWGRQDSPLHF. The CDR3 coding sequence is TGTGCCTGGGGGAGACAGGATTCACCCCTCCACTTT.

The chain employs TRBV2 and TRBJ1-2, with D possibly TRBD1 on 6 matching bases. CDR1 and CDR2 (germline): SNHLY, FYNNEI. V lost 7 bases to trimming and J lost 5 bases, with 11 bases between them. The CDR3 length is 12 residues. In nucleotides, the CDR3 is TGTGCCAGCACGTCAACAGGGTATGGCTACACCTTC. Its translation: CASTSTGYGYTF.

This sequence joins TRBV5-6 and TRBJ1-2; 8 bases match TRBD1. Germline lookup yields CDR1 SGHDT and CDR2 YYEEEE. With V trimmed by 5 bases and J by 4 bases, 4 bases remained unmatched. The CDR3 runs 13 residues. For the CDR3, the DNA is TGTGCCAGCAGGACAGGGGAATCCTATGGCTACACCTTC. The encoded protein is CASRTGESYGYTF.

The chain combines TRBV6-5 with TRBJ1-2, with D possibly being TRBD1 (6 bases). Trimming shortened V by 4 bases and J by 8 bases, and 17 bases separated the two germline ends. The germline V gene has CDR1 MNHEY and CDR2 SVGAGI. This CDR3 region has 14 residues. In DNA form, the CDR3 reads TGTGCCAGCAGTTTCGCCGGTAGGGGGATAGGCTACACCTTC. Amino acid sequence: CASSFAGRGIGYTF.

This chain joins TRBV7-2 and TRBJ2-7, with D perhaps TRBD2 (5 bases). The germline gives CDR1 SGHTA, CDR2 FQGNSA. V gave up 2 bases and J gave up 3 bases, with 8 bases separating them. The CDR3 is 13 residues long. The CDR3 reads CASSLSGNYEQYF. For the CDR3, the DNA is TGTGCCAGCAGCTTAAGCGGAAACTACGAGCAGTACTTC.

This clone has more than one count but fewer than ten. The chain combines TRBV30 with TRBJ1-2; the D is unclear. The CDR3 runs to 11 residues. V was clipped by 4 bases and J by 4 bases, with 7 bases between them. Germline V lookup: CDR1 GTSNPN, CDR2 SVGIG (reference sequence). The CDR3 coding sequence is TGTGCCTGGACGTCCCTCTATGGCTACACCTTC. Its protein product is CAWTSLYGYTF. The full variable domain, in which reference TRBV30 and TRBJ1-2 provide the parts outside the CDR3, is SQTIHQWPATLVQPVGSPLSLECTVEGTSNPNLYWYRQAAGRGLQLLFYSVGIGQISSEVPQNLSASRPQDRQFILSSKKLLLSDSGFYLCAWTSLYGYTFGSGTRLTVV.

This clone was counted once. The CDR3 sequence: CASSLDRGTDTQYF. The CDR3 DNA sequence: TGTGCCAGCAGCTTGGACAGGGGTACAGATACGCAGTATTTT. The V and J genes are TRBV5-4 and TRBJ2-3, with TRBD1 matching over 7 bases. The CDR3 loop spans 14 amino acids. CDR1 and CDR2 from the germline V gene are SGHNT and YYREEE (reference sequence). V lost 0 bases and J lost 3; bases outside the gene matches: 1.

The rearrangement uses TRBV16 and TRBJ1-2, with TRBD1 matching over 7 bases. The CDR3 contains 15 residues. V was clipped by 1 base and J by 4 bases; unmatched bases: 6. Per germline, CDR1 KGHSY and CDR2 FQNENV. The CDR3 DNA is TGTGCCAGCAGCCAATGGACAGGATTTTCCTATGGCTACACCTTC. Protein sequence: CASSQWTGFSYGYTF.

J is TRBJ2-7 and V is TRBV4-1; 8 bases agree with TRBD2. Germline assignment: CDR1 MGHRA and CDR2 YSYEKL. The CDR3 length is 15 residues. After removal of 4 bases from V and 2 bases from J, the junction contained 7 bases not matched to a gene. In DNA, the CDR3 is TGCGCCAGCAGCCGTAGTAGCGGGATCGCCTACGAGCAGTACTTC. This sequence encodes CASSRSSGIAYEQYF.

The DNA of the CDR3 is TGTGCCAGCAGTCTCCCGACTAGCGGCATTGACAATGAGCAGTTCTTC. Its translation: CASSLPTSGIDNEQFF. The chain recombines TRBV6-6 with TRBJ2-1; 9 bases line up with TRBD2. CDR3 length equals 16 residues. Germline-derived CDR1 and CDR2 are MNHNY and SVGAGI (reference sequence). Germline trimming cut 5 bases from V and 5 bases from J; bases unmatched to any gene: 10.

As to this clone: The sample carries other DNA sequences with the same CDR3. The chain links TRBV6-1 to TRBJ2-7; weak D call: TRBD2 (5 bases). The V end lost 2 bases, the J end lost 4 bases, and 6 bases lay between the germline ends. The germline gives CDR1 MNHNS, CDR2 SASEGT. The CDR3 is made up of 12 amino acids. The CDR3 spells CASSEPGYEQYF. CDR3 nucleotide sequence: TGTGCCAGCAGTGAACCGGGGTACGAGCAGTACTTC.